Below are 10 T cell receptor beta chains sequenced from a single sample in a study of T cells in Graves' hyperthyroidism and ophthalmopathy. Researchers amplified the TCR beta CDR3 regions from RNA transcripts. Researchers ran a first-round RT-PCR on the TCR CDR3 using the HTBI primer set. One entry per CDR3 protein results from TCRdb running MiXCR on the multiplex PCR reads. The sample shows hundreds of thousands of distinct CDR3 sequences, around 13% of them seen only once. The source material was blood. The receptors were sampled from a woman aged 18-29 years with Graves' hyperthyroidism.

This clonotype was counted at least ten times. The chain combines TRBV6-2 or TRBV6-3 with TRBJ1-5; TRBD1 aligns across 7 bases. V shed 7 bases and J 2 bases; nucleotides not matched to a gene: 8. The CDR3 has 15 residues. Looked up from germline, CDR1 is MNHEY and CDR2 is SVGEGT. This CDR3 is CASIVGGGGNQPQHF. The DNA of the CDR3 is TGTGCCAGCATAGTAGGGGGCGGCGGCAATCAGCCCCAGCATTTT.

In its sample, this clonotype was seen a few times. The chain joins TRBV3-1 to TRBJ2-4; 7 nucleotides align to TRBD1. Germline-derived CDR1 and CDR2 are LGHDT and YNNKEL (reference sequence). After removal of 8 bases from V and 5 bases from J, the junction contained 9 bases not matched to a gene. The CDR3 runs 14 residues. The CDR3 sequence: CASSLLGGENIQYF. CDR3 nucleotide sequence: TGTGCCAGCTCCCTTTTAGGGGGCGAAAACATTCAGTACTTC.

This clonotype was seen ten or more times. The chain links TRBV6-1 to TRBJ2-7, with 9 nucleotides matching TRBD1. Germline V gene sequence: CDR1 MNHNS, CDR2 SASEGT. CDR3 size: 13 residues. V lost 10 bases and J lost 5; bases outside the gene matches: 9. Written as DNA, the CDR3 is TGTGCCAACATGGGACAGGGTGGACACGAGCAGTACTTC. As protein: CANMGQGGHEQYF.

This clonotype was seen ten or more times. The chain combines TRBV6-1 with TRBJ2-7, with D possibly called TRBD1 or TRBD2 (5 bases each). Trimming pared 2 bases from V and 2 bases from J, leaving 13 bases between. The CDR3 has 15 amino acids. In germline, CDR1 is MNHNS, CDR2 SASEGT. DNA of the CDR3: TGTGCCAGCAGTGAATCGGGGACGTTAGCCTACGAGCAGTACTTC. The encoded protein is CASSESGTLAYEQYF.

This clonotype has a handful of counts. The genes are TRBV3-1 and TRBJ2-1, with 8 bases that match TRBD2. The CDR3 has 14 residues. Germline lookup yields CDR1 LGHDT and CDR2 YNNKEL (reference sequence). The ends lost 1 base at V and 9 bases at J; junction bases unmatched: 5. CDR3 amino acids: CASSQAGGPSEQFF. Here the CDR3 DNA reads TGTGCCAGCAGCCAAGCGGGAGGGCCCAGTGAGCAGTTCTTC.

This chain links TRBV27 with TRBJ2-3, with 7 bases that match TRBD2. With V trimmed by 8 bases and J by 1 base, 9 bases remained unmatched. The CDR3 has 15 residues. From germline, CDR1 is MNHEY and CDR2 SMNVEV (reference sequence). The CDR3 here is CASGPPSGGTDTQYF. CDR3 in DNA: TGTGCCAGCGGCCCCCCTAGCGGAGGCACAGATACGCAGTATTTT.

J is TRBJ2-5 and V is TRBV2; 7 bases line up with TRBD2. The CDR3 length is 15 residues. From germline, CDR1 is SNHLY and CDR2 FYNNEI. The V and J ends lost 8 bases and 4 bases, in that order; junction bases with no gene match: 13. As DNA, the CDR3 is TGTGCCAGCGATCGGCAAGCGGGATCCAGAGAGACCCAGTACTTC. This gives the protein CASDRQAGSRETQYF. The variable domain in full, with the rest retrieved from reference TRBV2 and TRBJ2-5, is EPEVTQTPSHQVTQMGQEVILRCVPISNHLYFYWYRQILGQKVEFLVSFYNNEISEKSEIFDDQFSVERPDGSNFTLKIRSTKLEDSAMYFCASDRQAGSRETQYFGPGTRLLVL.

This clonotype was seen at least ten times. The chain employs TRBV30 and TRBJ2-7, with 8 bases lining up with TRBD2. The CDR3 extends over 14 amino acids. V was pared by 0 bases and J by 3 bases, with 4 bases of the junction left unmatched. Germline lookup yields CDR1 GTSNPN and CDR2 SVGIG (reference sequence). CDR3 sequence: CAWSVAGGDYEQYF. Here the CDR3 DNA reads TGTGCCTGGAGTGTAGCCGGGGGGGACTACGAGCAGTACTTC.

CDR3: CASSYWGQTNNEQFF. For the CDR3, the DNA is TGTGCCAGCAGTTACTGGGGACAGACAAACAATGAGCAGTTCTTC. The chain couples TRBV6-5 to TRBJ2-1; 7 bases fit TRBD1. V dropped 1 base and J dropped 5; count of bases not matched to a gene: 5. This CDR3 is 15 amino acids long. Germline V gives CDR1 MNHEY, CDR2 SVGAGI.

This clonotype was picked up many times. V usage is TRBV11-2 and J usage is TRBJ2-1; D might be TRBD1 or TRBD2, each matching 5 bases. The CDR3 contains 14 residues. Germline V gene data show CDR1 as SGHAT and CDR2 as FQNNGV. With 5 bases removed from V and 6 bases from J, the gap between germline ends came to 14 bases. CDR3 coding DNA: TGTGCCAGCAGCCCTGGTTATGGGGGCAATGAGCAGTTCTTC. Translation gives CASSPGYGGNEQFF. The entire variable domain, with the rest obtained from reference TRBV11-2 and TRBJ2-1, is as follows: EAGVAQSPRYKIIEKRQSVAFWCNPISGHATLYWYQQILGQGPKLLIQFQNNGVVDDSQLPKDRFSAERLKGVDSTLKIQPAKLEDSAVYLCASSPGYGGNEQFFGPGTRLTVL.